Listed below are T cell receptor beta chains from one sample, sequenced in a study of technical replicates of blood from a few donors. Assay: immunoSEQ multiplex PCR; the TCRdb copy retains only in-frame clones and omits some. The table includes some 79,000 clones, about 90% detected once. Sequenced sample: T cells isolated from PBMCs. The receptors stem from a human donor in good health. Some clones in this sample may be carry-over from other donors' samples. Each CDR3 is given with its conserved first and last residue. A D gene is named only where the DNA matches it firmly. Rows may omit the clone size; those that give it use once, few, many or a size class.

D gene: TRBD2
V gene: TRBV10-3
clone size: .
J gene: TRBJ2-2
CDR3 DNA: TGTGCCATCAGTCCGAGCGGGAGCACCGCCGGGGAGCTGTTTTTT
CDR3 protein: CAISPSGSTAGELFF

D gene: .
V gene: TRBV18
clone size: once
J gene: TRBJ2-7
CDR3 DNA: TGTGCCAGCTCACCTCCCAATAGCTCTCGCTACGAGCAGTACTTC
CDR3 protein: CASSPPNSSRYEQYF

D gene: TRBD1
V gene: TRBV28
clone size: .
J gene: TRBJ2-7
CDR3 DNA: TGTGCCAGCAGTTTCGGCAGCGGCGGGACAGGCCGGGAGCAGTACTTC
CDR3 protein: CASSFGSGGTGREQYF

D gene: .
V gene: TRBV7-9
clone size: .
J gene: TRBJ2-5
CDR3 DNA: TGTGCCAGCAGCTTTGGTCGGTGGGAGACCCAGTACTTC
CDR3 protein: CASSFGRWETQYF

D gene: .
V gene: TRBV7-7
clone size: .
J gene: TRBJ2-2
CDR3 DNA: TGTGCCAGCAGCTTATACTCCAGCGGTAACACCGGGGAGCTGTTTTTT
CDR3 protein: CASSLYSSGNTGELFF

D gene: .
V gene: TRBV7-7
clone size: once
J gene: TRBJ2-7
CDR3 DNA: TGTGCTAGCAGCTTAGCGCGGGATAGCGAGCAGTACTTC
CDR3 protein: CASSLARDSEQYF

D gene: .
V gene: TRBV5-1
clone size: .
J gene: TRBJ2-2
CDR3 DNA: TGCGCCAGCAGCTTAGACAGGAACACCGGGGAGCTGTTTTTT
CDR3 protein: CASSLDRNTGELFF

D gene: .
V gene: TRBV2
clone size: .
J gene: TRBJ2-7
CDR3 DNA: TGTGCCAGCAGTGAATTTATGTACGAGCAGTACTTC
CDR3 protein: CASSEFMYEQYF

D gene: .
V gene: TRBV6-1
clone size: .
J gene: TRBJ1-5
CDR3 DNA: TGTGCCAGCCTATCAGGGGCCACCAATCAGCCCCAGCATTTT
CDR3 protein: CASLSGATNQPQHF

D gene: TRBD2
V gene: TRBV7-2
clone size: .
J gene: TRBJ2-1
CDR3 DNA: TGTGCCAGCAGCCCCGGACTAGCGGGAGTAGGGCAGTTCTTC
CDR3 protein: CASSPGLAGVGQFF

D gene: .
V gene: TRBV9
clone size: .
J gene: TRBJ2-5
CDR3 DNA: TGTGCCAGCAGCGGGGGGGACCTCCGAGAGACCCAGTACTTC
CDR3 protein: CASSGGDLRETQYF

D gene: TRBD2
V gene: TRBV29-1
clone size: once
J gene: TRBJ2-3
CDR3 DNA: TGCAGCGTTGGCAGTAGCGGGAGCGATACGCAGTATTTT
CDR3 protein: CSVGSSGSDTQYF

D gene: TRBD1
V gene: TRBV27
clone size: once
J gene: TRBJ2-1
CDR3 DNA: TGTGCCAGCAGTCAGGGACAGTACAATGAGCAGTTCTTC
CDR3 protein: CASSQGQYNEQFF

D gene: TRBD2
V gene: TRBV7-2
clone size: .
J gene: TRBJ2-3
CDR3 DNA: TGTGCCAGCGCCAGACTAGCGGGGGGCACAGATACGCAGTATTTT
CDR3 protein: CASARLAGGTDTQYF

D gene: TRBD1
V gene: TRBV7-6
clone size: .
J gene: TRBJ2-5
CDR3 DNA: TGTGCCAGCAGCCCCCGTGGGACAGGATTAACTCAAGAGACCCAGTACTTC
CDR3 protein: CASSPRGTGLTQETQYF

D gene: TRBD1
V gene: TRBV28
clone size: .
J gene: TRBJ1-1
CDR3 DNA: TGTGCCAGCAGTCCCCCCACCGGGACAGCTTACACTGAAGCTTTCTTT
CDR3 protein: CASSPPTGTAYTEAFF